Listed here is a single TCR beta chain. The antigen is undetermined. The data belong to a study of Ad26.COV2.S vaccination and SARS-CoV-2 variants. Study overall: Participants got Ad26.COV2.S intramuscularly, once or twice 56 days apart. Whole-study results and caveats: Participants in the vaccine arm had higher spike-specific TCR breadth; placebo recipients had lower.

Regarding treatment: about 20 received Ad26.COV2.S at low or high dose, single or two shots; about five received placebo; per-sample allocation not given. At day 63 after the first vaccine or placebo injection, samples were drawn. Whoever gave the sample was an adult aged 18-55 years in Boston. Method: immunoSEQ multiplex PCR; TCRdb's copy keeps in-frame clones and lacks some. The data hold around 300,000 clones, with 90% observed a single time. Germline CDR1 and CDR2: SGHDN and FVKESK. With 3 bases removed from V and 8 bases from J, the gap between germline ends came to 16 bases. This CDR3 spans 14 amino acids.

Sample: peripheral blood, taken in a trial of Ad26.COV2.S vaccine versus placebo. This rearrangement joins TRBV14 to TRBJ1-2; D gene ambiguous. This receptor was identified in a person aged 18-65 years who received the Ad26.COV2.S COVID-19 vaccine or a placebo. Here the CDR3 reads CASSHKTARQGYTF. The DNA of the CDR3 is TGTGCCAGCAGCCACAAGACGGCCAGGCAGGGCTACACCTTC.